The clone carrying this TCR beta chain was seen a handful of times. The record originates from a study of blood T cell repertoires in COVID-19. In the study overall: COVID-19 samples from acute and convalescent phases originated in the United States, Italy and Spain. The analysed material was cDNA or gDNA that came from T cells, B-cell-depleted T cells, or PBMCs.

Per the original data handling: Reference gene primer amplification in the assay estimated nucleated cell counts. Repertoires were generated with immunoSEQ multiplex PCR, while TCRdb's copy carries only in-frame clones and drops some. V and J calls plus clone size are reproduced from that table; the DNA served to infer D and trimming. The sample lists over 85,000 clones, about 88% seen once, with roughly 5.1% in the top ten. The TCR was taken from a man aged 40-50 years with acute or convalescent COVID-19. What was sequenced was peripheral blood.

The CDR3 loop is CASGVAEYYGYTF. In DNA form, the CDR3 reads TGTGCCAGCGGAGTCGCAGAATACTATGGCTACACCTTC. This chain uses TRBV2 with TRBJ1-2; no firm D call. Germline CDR1 is SNHLY and CDR2 is FYNNEI. This CDR3 has 13 amino acids. V dropped 8 bases and J dropped 3 bases, with 13 bases sitting between them.